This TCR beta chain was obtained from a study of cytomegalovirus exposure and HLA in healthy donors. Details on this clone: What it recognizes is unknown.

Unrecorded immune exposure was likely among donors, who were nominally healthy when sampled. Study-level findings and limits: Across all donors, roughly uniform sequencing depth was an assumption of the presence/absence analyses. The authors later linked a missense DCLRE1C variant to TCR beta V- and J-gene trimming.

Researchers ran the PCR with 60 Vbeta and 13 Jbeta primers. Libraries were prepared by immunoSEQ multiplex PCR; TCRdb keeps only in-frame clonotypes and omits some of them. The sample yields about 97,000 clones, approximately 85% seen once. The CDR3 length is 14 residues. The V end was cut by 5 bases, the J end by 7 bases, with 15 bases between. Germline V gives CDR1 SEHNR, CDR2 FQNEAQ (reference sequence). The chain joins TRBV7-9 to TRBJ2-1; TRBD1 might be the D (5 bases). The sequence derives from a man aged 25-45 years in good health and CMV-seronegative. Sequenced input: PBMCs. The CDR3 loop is CASSDGAPKNEQFF. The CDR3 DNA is TGTGCCAGCAGCGATGGGGCCCCAAAAAATGAGCAGTTCTTC.